The rows below give T cell receptor beta chains drawn from one sample of a study of cytotoxic CD8 clonotypes in ibrutinib-treated CLL. TCRdb's copy holds only in-frame clones and misses some; the assay was immunoSEQ multiplex PCR. The data show tens of thousands of clones, around three fifths seen once. Material: PBMCs, obtained after 12 months of ibrutinib treatment. These receptor sequences come from a human donor with chronic lymphocytic leukemia. The CDR3 runs from the conserved cysteine through the conserved F or W. The order of the fields is V gene, J gene, CDR3 protein.

v_gene: TRBV6-1; j_gene: TRBJ1-2; CDR3aa: CASSENGVGYTF
v_gene: TRBV6-5; j_gene: TRBJ1-5; CDR3aa: CASKGVGVDQPQHF
v_gene: TRBV2; j_gene: TRBJ1-6; CDR3aa: CASSEIGQGNSPLHF
v_gene: TRBV11-2; j_gene: TRBJ2-2; CDR3aa: CASSYRTGVTGELFF
v_gene: TRBV5-1; j_gene: TRBJ2-3; CDR3aa: CASSAGGYTDTQYF
v_gene: TRBV7-9; j_gene: TRBJ2-1; CDR3aa: CASSPHLSGGVYNEQFF
v_gene: TRBV4-1; j_gene: TRBJ2-1; CDR3aa: CASSQEELAGGLSNEQFF
v_gene: TRBV9; j_gene: TRBJ2-1; CDR3aa: CASSVATRTGPAGNEQFF
v_gene: TRBV4-2; j_gene: TRBJ2-1; CDR3aa: CASSQDSGGGAGFF
v_gene: TRBV2; j_gene: TRBJ2-7; CDR3aa: CASTQTGREQYF
v_gene: TRBV4-2; j_gene: TRBJ1-5; CDR3aa: CASSQDHGRGSNQPQHF
v_gene: TRBV27; j_gene: TRBJ2-3; CDR3aa: CASTETGAHTDTQYF
v_gene: TRBV13; j_gene: TRBJ2-2; CDR3aa: CASSARLAGAGELFF
v_gene: TRBV7-9; j_gene: TRBJ1-5; CDR3aa: CASSPTGTGVSIGNQPQHF
v_gene: TRBV19; j_gene: TRBJ1-2; CDR3aa: CASSIVRGNYGYTF
v_gene: TRBV5-6; j_gene: TRBJ1-5; CDR3aa: CASSLDGGRQPQHF
v_gene: TRBV5-4; j_gene: TRBJ2-5; CDR3aa: CASSPSNQETQYF
v_gene: TRBV18; j_gene: TRBJ2-1; CDR3aa: CASSPTSGVGNEQFF
v_gene: TRBV2; j_gene: TRBJ2-1; CDR3aa: CASSFTGRGYNEQFF
v_gene: TRBV2; j_gene: TRBJ1-5; CDR3aa: CASSGQFNQPQHF
v_gene: TRBV5-4; j_gene: TRBJ1-2; CDR3aa: CASSRIPPLDRARGYTF
v_gene: TRBV29-1; j_gene: TRBJ2-5; CDR3aa: CSAKPGPGGTQYF
v_gene: TRBV5-1; j_gene: TRBJ2-6; CDR3aa: CASSLGEGLSGANVLTF
v_gene: TRBV5-4; j_gene: TRBJ2-7; CDR3aa: CASSLRPGYEQYF
v_gene: TRBV19; j_gene: TRBJ1-6; CDR3aa: CASSIRQTGSPLHF
v_gene: TRBV6-5; j_gene: TRBJ2-3; CDR3aa: CASSYRGGALTDTQYF
v_gene: TRBV14; j_gene: TRBJ2-7; CDR3aa: CASSQFRGRNYEQYF
v_gene: TRBV5-1; j_gene: TRBJ2-1; CDR3aa: CASSWTGTSGYNEQFF
v_gene: TRBV11-3; j_gene: TRBJ1-3; CDR3aa: CASSLDALGGNTIYF
v_gene: TRBV7-9; j_gene: TRBJ1-4; CDR3aa: CASSRDREGREKLFF
v_gene: TRBV7-6; j_gene: TRBJ1-3; CDR3aa: CASSLDRRGNTIYF
v_gene: TRBV5-1; j_gene: TRBJ2-3; CDR3aa: CASSLAGFFTDTQYF
v_gene: TRBV4-2; j_gene: TRBJ1-5; CDR3aa: CASSPQPRGGREPQHF
v_gene: TRBV2; j_gene: TRBJ2-3; CDR3aa: CASSPGAASTDTQYF
v_gene: TRBV2; j_gene: TRBJ1-2; CDR3aa: CASKGAGRGYGYTF
v_gene: TRBV6-1; j_gene: TRBJ1-2; CDR3aa: CASRAGGGYTF
v_gene: TRBV19; j_gene: TRBJ1-5; CDR3aa: CASSVQQDSNQPQHF
v_gene: TRBV5-1; j_gene: TRBJ2-5; CDR3aa: CASRLGSGQETQYF
v_gene: TRBV5-1; j_gene: TRBJ1-1; CDR3aa: CASSLDSNRNTEAFF
v_gene: TRBV11-2; j_gene: TRBJ1-3; CDR3aa: CASSVSQMTAGNTIYF
v_gene: TRBV19; j_gene: TRBJ2-2; CDR3aa: CASRRIGELFF
v_gene: TRBV30; j_gene: TRBJ2-5; CDR3aa: CAWNLLQETQYF
v_gene: TRBV7-9; j_gene: TRBJ1-1; CDR3aa: CASSPPNTEAFF
v_gene: TRBV5-1; j_gene: TRBJ1-1; CDR3aa: CASKRQMNTEAFF
v_gene: TRBV11-2; j_gene: TRBJ2-7; CDR3aa: CASSFSGYEQYF